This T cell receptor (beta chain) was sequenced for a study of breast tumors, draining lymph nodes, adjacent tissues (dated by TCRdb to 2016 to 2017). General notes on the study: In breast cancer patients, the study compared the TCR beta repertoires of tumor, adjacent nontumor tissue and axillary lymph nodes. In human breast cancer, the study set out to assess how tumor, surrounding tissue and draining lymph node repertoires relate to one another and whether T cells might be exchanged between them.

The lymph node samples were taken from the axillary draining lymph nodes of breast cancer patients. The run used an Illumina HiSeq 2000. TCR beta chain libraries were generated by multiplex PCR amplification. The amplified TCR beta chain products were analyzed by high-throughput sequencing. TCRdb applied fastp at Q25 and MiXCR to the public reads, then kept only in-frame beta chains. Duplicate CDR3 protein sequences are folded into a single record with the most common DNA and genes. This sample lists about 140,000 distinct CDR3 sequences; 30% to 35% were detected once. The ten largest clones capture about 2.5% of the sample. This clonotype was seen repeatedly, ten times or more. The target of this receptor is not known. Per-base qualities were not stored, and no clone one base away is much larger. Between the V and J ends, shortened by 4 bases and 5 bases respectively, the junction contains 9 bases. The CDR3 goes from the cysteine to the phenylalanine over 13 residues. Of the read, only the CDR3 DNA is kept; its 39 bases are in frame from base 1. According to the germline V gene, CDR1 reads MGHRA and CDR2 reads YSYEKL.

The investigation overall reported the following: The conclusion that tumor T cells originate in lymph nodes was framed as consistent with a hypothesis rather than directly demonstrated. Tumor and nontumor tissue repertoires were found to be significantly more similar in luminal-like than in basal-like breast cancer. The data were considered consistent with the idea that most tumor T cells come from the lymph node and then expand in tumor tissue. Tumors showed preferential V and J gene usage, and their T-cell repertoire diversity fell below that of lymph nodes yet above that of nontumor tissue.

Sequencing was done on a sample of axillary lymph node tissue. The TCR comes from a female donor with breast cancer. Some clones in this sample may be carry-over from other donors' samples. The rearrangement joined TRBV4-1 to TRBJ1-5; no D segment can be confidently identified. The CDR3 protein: CASSLTYYQPQHF. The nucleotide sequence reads TGCGCCAGCAGCCTTACCTATTATCAGCCCCAGCATTTT.